The 8 T cell receptor beta chains presented below share a single source sample, sequenced in a study of blood T cell repertoires in COVID-19. The data were produced by immunoSEQ multiplex PCR, yet TCRdb's version contains in-frame clones alone and is incomplete. Among roughly 250,000 clones listed, 75% to 90% were seen once. The sequencing input was peripheral blood. The receptors come from a man aged 55 to 70 who had recovered from COVID-19.

V and J are TRBV30 and TRBJ1-2; TRBD1 agrees at 7 bases. The CDR3 contains 14 residues. The germline V gene has CDR1 GTSNPN and CDR2 SVGIG (reference sequence). J gave up 0 bases and V 6 bases, and 7 bases lay outside the gene matches. The CDR3: CACSGTASNYGYTF. In nucleotides, the CDR3 is TGTGCCTGCTCCGGGACAGCTTCTAACTATGGCTACACCTTC.

The chain couples TRBV6-6 to TRBJ2-1; 7 nucleotides match TRBD1. The CDR3 extends over 16 amino acids. V shed 2 bases, J shed 0 bases, and the junction held 4 bases outside the gene matches. Per the germline V gene, CDR1 is MNHNY and CDR2 is SVGAGI (reference sequence). The CDR3 here is CASSYGQASSYNEQFF. As DNA, the CDR3 is TGTGCCAGCAGTTACGGACAGGCGAGCTCCTACAATGAGCAGTTCTTC.

This clone was counted only a few times. This chain joins TRBV18 and TRBJ2-1; TRBD1 aligns across 10 bases. The CDR3 has 17 residues. The J segment lost 8 bases and the V segment lost 3 bases, leaving 13 bases of the junction unmatched. The V gene's germline CDR1 is KGHSH and CDR2 LQKENI. The CDR3 loop is CASSPPGKGTGVDEQFF. As DNA, the CDR3 is TGTGCCAGCTCACCCCCGGGGAAGGGGACAGGGGTCGATGAGCAGTTCTTC.

J is TRBJ1-5 and V is TRBV19, with 7 bases that match TRBD1. Per the germline V gene, CDR1 is LNHDA and CDR2 is SQIVND (reference sequence). CDR3 length: 14 amino acids. V trimming: 6 bases; J trimming: 6 bases; junction bases outside the gene matches: 8. The chain's CDR3 is CASSRGQHGQPQHF. The CDR3 nucleotides are TGTGCCAGTAGCAGGGGACAGCATGGTCAGCCCCAGCATTTT. The full variable domain, rest sourced from reference TRBV19 and TRBJ1-5, is DGGITQSPKYLFRKEGQNVTLSCEQNLNHDAMYWYRQDPGQGLRLIYYSQIVNDFQKGDIAEGYSVSREKKESFPLTVTSAQKNPTAFYLCASSRGQHGQPQHFGDGTRLSIL.

The CDR3, as DNA: TGTGCCAGCAGCTTACCGGGGGTCGACACCTACGAGCAGTACGTC. Its protein product is CASSLPGVDTYEQYV. This chain links TRBV11-3 with TRBJ2-7; D is perhaps TRBD2 (6 bases). V lost 2 bases to trimming and J lost 2 bases, with 13 bases between them. The CDR3 runs 15 residues. Germline CDR1 and CDR2: SGHNT and YENEEA.

As concerns this clone: The sample has other DNA sequences that encode this CDR3 too. The chain has TRBV7-2 and TRBJ2-1; 12 bases fit TRBD2. CDR1 and CDR2 (germline): SGHTA, FQGNSA. This CDR3 has 16 residues. V lost 1 base to trimming and J lost 7 bases; unmatched junction nucleotides: 5. DNA for the CDR3: TGTGCCAGCAGCTTAGTAGGTCTAGCGGGGGGGAATGAGCAGTTCTTC. It encodes CASSLVGLAGGNEQFF.

As to this clone: Distinct nucleotide sequences in the sample also encode this CDR3. The genes are TRBV10-3 and TRBJ2-3, with 9 bases identical to TRBD2. Germline V lookup: CDR1 ENHRY, CDR2 SYGVKD. This CDR3 is built from 18 residues. The V gene end was trimmed by 3 bases and the J gene end by 0 bases; junction bases not matched to a gene: 10. CDR3 nucleotides: TGTGCCATCAGTGAAGGGCTAGCGGGGAAAACTAGCACAGATACGCAGTATTTT. Its protein is CAISEGLAGKTSTDTQYF.

V is TRBV7-8 and J is TRBJ2-1; 7 positions agree with TRBD1. The junction had 7 bases not matched to a gene; V was cut back by 5 bases and J by 0 bases. The CDR3 spans 16 residues. The germline gives CDR1 SGHVS, CDR2 FQNEAQ. The CDR3 spells CASSQGGPRSYNEQFF. The CDR3 bases are TGTGCCAGCAGCCAAGGGGGCCCCCGCTCCTACAATGAGCAGTTCTTC.